This record covers a single TCR beta chain. This sample is drawn from a study of technical replicates of blood from a few donors. The data were produced by immunoSEQ multiplex PCR, yet TCRdb's version contains in-frame clones alone and is incomplete. The repertoire consists of some 68,000 clones, with around 95% occurring once and the leading ten covering about 0.25%. The V segment lost 4 bases and the J segment 6 bases; nucleotides outside the gene matches: 12. The germline V gene has CDR1 SGHNT and CDR2 YYREEE (reference sequence). The CDR3 sequence is 16 residues long. This sequence joins TRBV5-4 and TRBJ2-4; 8 bases map to TRBD2. Sequenced input: T cells isolated from PBMCs. The TCR was taken from a human donor in good health. The CDR3 protein is CASSPSSGTRGNIQYF. As DNA, the CDR3 is TGTGCCAGCAGCCCGAGCTCCGGGACTAGGGGAAACATTCAGTACTTC. Together with reference TRBV5-4 and TRBJ2-4, the CDR3 gives the full variable domain: ETGVTQSPTHLIKTRGQQVTLRCSSQSGHNTVSWYQQALGQGPQFIFQYYREEENGRGNFPPRFSGLQFPNYSSELNVNALELDDSALYLCASSPSSGTRGNIQYFGAGTRLSVL.